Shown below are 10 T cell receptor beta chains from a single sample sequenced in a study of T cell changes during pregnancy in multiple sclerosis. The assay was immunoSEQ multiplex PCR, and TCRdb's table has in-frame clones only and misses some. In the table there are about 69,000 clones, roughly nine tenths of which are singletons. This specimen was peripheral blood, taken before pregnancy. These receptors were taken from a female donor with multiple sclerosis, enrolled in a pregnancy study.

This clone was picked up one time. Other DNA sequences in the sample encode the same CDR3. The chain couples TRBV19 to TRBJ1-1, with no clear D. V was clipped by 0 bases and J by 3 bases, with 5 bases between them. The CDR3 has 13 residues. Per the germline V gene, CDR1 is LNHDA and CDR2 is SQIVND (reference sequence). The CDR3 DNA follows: TGTGCCAGTAGTATAGATCGGGACACTGAAGCTTTCTTT. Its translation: CASSIDRDTEAFF.

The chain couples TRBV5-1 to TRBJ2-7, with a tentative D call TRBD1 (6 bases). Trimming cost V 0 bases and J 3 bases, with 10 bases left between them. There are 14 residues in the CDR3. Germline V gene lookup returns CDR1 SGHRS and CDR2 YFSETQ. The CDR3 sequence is CASSLGQGFYEQYF. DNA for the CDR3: TGCGCCAGCAGCTTGGGGCAGGGGTTCTACGAGCAGTACTTC.

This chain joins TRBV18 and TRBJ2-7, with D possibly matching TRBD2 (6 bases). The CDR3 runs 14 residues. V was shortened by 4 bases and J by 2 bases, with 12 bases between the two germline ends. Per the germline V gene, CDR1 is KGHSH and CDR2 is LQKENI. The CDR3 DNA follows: TGTGCCAGCTCACAGGGGACTGAAGCCTACGAGCAGTACTTC. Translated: CASSQGTEAYEQYF.

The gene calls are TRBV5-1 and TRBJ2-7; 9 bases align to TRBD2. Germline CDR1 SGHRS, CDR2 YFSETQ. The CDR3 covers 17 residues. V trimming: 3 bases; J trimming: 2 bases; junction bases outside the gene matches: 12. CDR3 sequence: CASSWTMTSGPAYEQYF. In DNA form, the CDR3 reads TGCGCCAGCAGCTGGACAATGACTAGCGGACCAGCCTACGAGCAGTACTTC.

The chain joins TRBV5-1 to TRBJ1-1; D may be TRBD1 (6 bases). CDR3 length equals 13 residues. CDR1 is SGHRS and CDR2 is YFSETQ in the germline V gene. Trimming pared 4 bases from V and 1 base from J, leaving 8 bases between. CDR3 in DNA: TGCGCCAGCAGCCTACAGGGGAACACTGAAGCTTTCTTT. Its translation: CASSLQGNTEAFF.

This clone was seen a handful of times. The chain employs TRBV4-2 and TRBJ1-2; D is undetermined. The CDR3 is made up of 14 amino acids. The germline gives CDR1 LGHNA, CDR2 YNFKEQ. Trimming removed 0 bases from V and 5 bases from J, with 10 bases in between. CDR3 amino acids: CASSQEGLAYGYTF. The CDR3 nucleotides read TGTGCCAGCAGCCAAGAGGGCCTCGCGTATGGCTACACCTTC.

The CDR3 nucleotides read TGTGCCAGCAGTTACACCGAGGACACTGAAGCTTTCTTT. As protein: CASSYTEDTEAFF. J is TRBJ1-1 and V is TRBV6-5; D uncertain. CDR3 length: 13 residues. V lost 2 bases and J 3 bases, leaving 7 bases between the germline ends. The V gene's germline CDR1 is MNHEY and CDR2 SVGAGI.

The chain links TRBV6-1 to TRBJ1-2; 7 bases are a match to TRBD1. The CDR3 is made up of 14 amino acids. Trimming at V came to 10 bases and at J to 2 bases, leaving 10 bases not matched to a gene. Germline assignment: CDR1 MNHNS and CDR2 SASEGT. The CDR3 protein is CATAGGTANYGYTF. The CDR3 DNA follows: TGTGCCACCGCCGGCGGGACAGCCAACTATGGCTACACCTTC.

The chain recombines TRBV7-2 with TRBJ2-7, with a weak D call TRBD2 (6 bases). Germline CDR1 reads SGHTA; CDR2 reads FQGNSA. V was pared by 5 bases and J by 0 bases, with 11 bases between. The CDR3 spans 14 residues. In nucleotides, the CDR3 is TGTGCCAGCAGCCCTAGCGAAATCTCCTACGAGCAGTACTTC. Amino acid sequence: CASSPSEISYEQYF.

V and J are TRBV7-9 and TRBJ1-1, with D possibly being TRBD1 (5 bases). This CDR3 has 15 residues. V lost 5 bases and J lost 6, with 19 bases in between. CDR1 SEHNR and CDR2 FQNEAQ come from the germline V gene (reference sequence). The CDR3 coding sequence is TGTGCCAGCAGCAACGGTCGCTCGGGGGGGGCTGAAGCTTTCTTT. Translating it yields CASSNGRSGGAEAFF. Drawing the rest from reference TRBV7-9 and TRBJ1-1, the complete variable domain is DTGVSQNPRHKITKRGQNVTFRCDPISEHNRLYWYRQTLGQGPEFLTYFQNEAQLEKSRLLSDRFSAERPKGSFSTLEIQRTEQGDSAMYLCASSNGRSGGAEAFFGQGTRLTVV.